This TCR beta chain comes out of a study of PD-L1 blockade in urothelial cancer. Study in general: Male sex and bladder-origin urothelial cancer characterized about 90% of the 29 patients. Blood was tested 3 weeks (second dose) and 6 weeks into treatment. There were a median of approximately 140,000 T cells in blood samples.

Per germline, CDR1 SGHKS and CDR2 YYEKEE (reference sequence). V was shortened by 0 bases and J by 0 bases, with 12 bases between the two germline ends. The CDR3 spans 16 residues. Time point described: peripheral blood 6 weeks after treatment start. A word on this clone: The antigen is undetermined.

The study, taken as a whole, reports: Durable-benefit patients expanded tumor-associated blood clones more at 3 weeks.

Sequenced by immunoSEQ multiplex PCR; TCRdb stores in-frame clones only, minus some. The sample holds 35,000 to 40,000 clones; around 88% are singletons and the top ten take roughly 24%. The source of this sequence is a man between 60 and 75 years old with urothelial cancer. The rearrangement links TRBV5-5 to TRBJ1-2; TRBD1 might be the D (5 bases). Specimen: PBMCs, collected around atezolizumab (anti-PD-L1) treatment. This CDR3 is CASSLGSGGANYGYTF. For the CDR3, the DNA is TGTGCCAGCAGCTTGGGATCGGGGGGAGCTAACTATGGCTACACCTTC.